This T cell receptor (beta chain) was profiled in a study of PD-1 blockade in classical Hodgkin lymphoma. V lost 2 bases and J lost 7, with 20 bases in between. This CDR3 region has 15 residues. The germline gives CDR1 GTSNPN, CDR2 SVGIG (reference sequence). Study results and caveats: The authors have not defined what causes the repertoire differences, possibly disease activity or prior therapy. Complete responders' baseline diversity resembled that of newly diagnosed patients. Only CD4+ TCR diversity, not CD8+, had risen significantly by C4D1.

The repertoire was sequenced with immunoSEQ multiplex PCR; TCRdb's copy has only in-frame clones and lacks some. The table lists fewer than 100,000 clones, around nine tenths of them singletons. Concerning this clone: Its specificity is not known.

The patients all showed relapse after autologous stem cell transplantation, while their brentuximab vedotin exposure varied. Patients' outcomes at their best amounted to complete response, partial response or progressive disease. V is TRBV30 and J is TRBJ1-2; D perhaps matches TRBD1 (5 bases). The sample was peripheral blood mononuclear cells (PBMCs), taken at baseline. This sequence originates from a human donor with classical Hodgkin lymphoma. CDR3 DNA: TGTGCCTGGAGTCCCCGGAGAAGGGGAAGTATTGGCTACACCTTC. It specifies CAWSPRRRGSIGYTF. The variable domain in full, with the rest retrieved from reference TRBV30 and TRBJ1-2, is SQTIHQWPATLVQPVGSPLSLECTVEGTSNPNLYWYRQAAGRGLQLLFYSVGIGQISSEVPQNLSASRPQDRQFILSSKKLLLSDSGFYLCAWSPRRRGSIGYTFGSGTRLTVV.